This T cell receptor (beta chain) is from a study of T-cell memory formation after mild COVID-19. Study overall: Largely donor-specific sequence clusters came from a couple of donors.

TCRdb re-called the 5' RACE reads through MiXCR, storing one row per CDR3 protein. This sample has fewer than 110,000 distinct CDR3 sequences, with around 15% found just once. General study points: Second-wave clones with a day 37 peak had unconfirmed SARS-CoV-2 specificity. Detection of some responders pre-infection suggested pre-existing cross-reactive memory T cells participated. Contracting clones, day 15 to 85, had balanced CD4/CD8, and later expanders favored CD4+.

Notes on this clonotype: What it binds is unknown.

The source is a man younger than 35 who had mild COVID-19 (a few samples of this study predate the infection). Cell type and time point are not known. Sequencing was performed on PBMCs or a T cell subset sorted from them (not recorded which).

CDR3 in DNA: TGTGCCAGCAGCGTAGTGTCCACAGAGAGCACAGATACGCAGTATTTT. Its translation is CASSVVSTESTDTQYF. The rearrangement joins TRBV9 to TRBJ2-3; D gene ambiguous. Looked up from germline, CDR1 is SGDLS and CDR2 is YYNGEE. Trimming removed 0 bases at V and 0 bases at J, with 11 bases between. The CDR3 covers 16 residues. The full variable domain, in which reference TRBV9 and TRBJ2-3 provide the parts outside the CDR3, is DSGVTQTPKHLITATGQRVTLRCSPRSGDLSVYWYQQSLDQGLQFLIQYYNGEERAKGNILERFSAQQFPDLHSELNLSSLELGDSALYFCASSVVSTESTDTQYFGPGTRLTVL.